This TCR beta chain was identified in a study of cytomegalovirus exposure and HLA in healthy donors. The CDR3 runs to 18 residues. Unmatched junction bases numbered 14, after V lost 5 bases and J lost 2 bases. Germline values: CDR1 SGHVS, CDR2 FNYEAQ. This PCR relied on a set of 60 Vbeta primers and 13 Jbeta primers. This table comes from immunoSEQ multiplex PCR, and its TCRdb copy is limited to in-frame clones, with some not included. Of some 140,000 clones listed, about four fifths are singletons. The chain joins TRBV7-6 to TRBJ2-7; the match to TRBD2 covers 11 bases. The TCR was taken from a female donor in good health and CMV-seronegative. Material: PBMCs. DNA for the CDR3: TGTGCCAGCAGCCAAGAGATTAGCGGGGGGGCCAGTACCTACGAGCAGTACTTC. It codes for CASSQEISGGASTYEQYF.